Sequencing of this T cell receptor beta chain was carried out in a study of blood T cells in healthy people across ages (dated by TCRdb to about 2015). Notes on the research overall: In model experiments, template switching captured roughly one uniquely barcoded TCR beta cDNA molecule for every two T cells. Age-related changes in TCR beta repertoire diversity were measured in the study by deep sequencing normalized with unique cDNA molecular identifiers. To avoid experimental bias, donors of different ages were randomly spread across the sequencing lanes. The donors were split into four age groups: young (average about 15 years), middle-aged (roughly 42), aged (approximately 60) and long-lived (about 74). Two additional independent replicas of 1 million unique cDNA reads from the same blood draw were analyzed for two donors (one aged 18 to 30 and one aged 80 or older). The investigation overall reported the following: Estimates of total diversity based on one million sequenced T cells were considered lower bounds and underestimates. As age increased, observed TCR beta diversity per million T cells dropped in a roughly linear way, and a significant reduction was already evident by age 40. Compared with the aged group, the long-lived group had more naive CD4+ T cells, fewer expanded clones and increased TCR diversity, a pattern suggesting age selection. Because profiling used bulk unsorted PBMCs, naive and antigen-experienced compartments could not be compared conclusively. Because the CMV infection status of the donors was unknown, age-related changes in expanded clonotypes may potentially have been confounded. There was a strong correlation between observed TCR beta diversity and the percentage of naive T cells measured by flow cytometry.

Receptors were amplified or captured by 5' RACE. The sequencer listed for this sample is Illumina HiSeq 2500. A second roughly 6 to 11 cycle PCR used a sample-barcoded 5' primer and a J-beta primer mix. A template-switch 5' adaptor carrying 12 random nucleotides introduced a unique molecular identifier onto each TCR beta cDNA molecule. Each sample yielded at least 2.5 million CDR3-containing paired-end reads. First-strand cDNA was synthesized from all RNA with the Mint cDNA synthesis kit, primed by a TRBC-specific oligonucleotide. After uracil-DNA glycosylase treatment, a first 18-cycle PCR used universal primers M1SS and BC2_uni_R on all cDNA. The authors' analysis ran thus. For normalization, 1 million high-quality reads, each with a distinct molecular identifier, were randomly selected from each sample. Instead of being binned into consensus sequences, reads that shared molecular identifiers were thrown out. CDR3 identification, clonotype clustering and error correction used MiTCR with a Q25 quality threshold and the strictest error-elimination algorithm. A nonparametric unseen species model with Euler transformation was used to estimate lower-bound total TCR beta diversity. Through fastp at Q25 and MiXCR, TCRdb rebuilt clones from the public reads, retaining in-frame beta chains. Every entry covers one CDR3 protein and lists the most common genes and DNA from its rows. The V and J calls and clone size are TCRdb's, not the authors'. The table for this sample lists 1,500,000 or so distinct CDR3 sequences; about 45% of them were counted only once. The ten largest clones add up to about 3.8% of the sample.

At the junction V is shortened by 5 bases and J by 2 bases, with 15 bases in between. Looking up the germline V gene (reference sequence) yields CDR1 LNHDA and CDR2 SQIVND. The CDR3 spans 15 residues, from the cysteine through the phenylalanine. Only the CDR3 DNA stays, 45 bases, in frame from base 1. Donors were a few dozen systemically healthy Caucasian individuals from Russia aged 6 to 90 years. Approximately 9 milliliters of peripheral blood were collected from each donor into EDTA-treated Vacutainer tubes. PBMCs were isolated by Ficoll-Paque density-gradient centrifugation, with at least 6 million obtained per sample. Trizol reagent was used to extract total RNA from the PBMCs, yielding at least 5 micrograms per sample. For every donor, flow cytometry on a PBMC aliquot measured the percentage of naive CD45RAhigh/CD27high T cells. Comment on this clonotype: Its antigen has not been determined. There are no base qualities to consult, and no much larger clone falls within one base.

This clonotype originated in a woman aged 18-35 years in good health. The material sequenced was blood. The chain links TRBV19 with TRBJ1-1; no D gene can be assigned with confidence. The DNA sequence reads TGTGCCAGTAGTTTTCAAAATCCGGCTAACACTGAAGCTTTCTTT. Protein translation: CASSFQNPANTEAFF.